A selection of T cell receptor beta chains follows, all from one sample in a study of T cell responses to AZD1222 COVID-19 vaccine. Measured with immunoSEQ multiplex PCR; TCRdb has only the in-frame clones, and not every one. The table includes approximately 150,000 clones, about 89% detected once. The material was peripheral blood, obtained on day 0 of AZD1222 vaccination. These receptors originate from an adult in good health. CDR3s include the opening cysteine and the closing phenylalanine or tryptophan. The order of the fields is clone size, CDR3 length, D gene, V gene, J gene, CDR3 protein, CDR3 DNA. D genes are given only for firm matches. The listing skips clone size in some rows; elsewhere it reads once, few, many or a size class.

.	15	.	TRBV4-3	TRBJ2-1	CASSQYTGPYNEQFF	TGCGCCAGCAGCCAATATACGGGACCTTACAATGAGCAGTTCTTC
.	14	TRBD1	TRBV5-1	TRBJ2-5	CASSTGQGLETQYF	TGCGCCAGCAGCACCGGACAGGGTCTGGAGACCCAGTACTTC
.	16	TRBD1	TRBV6-5	TRBJ2-7	CASSYSDRGVGYEQYF	TGTGCCAGCAGTTACTCGGACAGGGGAGTAGGCTACGAGCAGTACTTC
once	14	.	TRBV6-5	TRBJ1-6	CASSFVRQNSPLHF	TGTGCCAGCAGTTTCGTGAGACAGAACTCACCCCTCCACTTT
.	14	.	TRBV11-2	TRBJ2-2	CASSPHSGTGELFF	TGTGCCAGCAGCCCCCATAGCGGCACCGGGGAGCTGTTTTTT
once	15	TRBD2	TRBV7-8	TRBJ2-1	CASSLGLAGENEQFF	TGTGCCAGCAGCTTAGGACTAGCGGGGGAAAATGAGCAGTTCTTC
.	14	.	TRBV10-3	TRBJ1-1	CAISDKAKNTEAFF	TGTGCCATCAGTGATAAGGCTAAAAACACTGAAGCTTTCTTT
few	15	.	TRBV5-1	TRBJ1-2	CASSLVTDTNYGYTF	TGCGCCAGCAGCTTGGTCACCGACACCAACTATGGCTACACCTTC
.	12	.	TRBV5-8	TRBJ2-7	CASSPDSREQYF	TGTGCCAGCAGCCCGGACAGTCGCGAGCAGTACTTC
.	16	TRBD1	TRBV11-2	TRBJ2-7	CASSSPPGQASYEQYF	TGTGCCAGCAGCTCCCCTCCGGGACAGGCCAGCTACGAGCAGTACTTC
once	14	.	TRBV19	TRBJ1-5	CASSIAVTNQPQHF	TGTGCCAGTAGTATAGCCGTTACCAATCAGCCCCAGCATTTT
.	15	TRBD2	TRBV27	TRBJ2-7	CASSLRASGKYEQYF	TGTGCCAGCAGTTTAAGGGCTAGCGGGAAGTACGAGCAGTACTTC
.	13	.	TRBV18	TRBJ1-4	CASKQGINEKLFF	TGTGCCAGTAAACAGGGAATTAATGAAAAACTGTTTTTT
.	15	.	TRBV19	TRBJ2-7	CASSIVGSPMGEQYF	TGTGCCAGTAGTATAGTAGGCTCTCCCATGGGCGAGCAGTACTTC
once	13	.	TRBV9	TRBJ2-7	CASSAGGPYEQYF	TGTGCCAGCAGTGCCGGAGGCCCCTACGAGCAGTACTTC
.	16	.	TRBV7-3	TRBJ2-1	CASSLKYGAPYNEQFF	TGTGCCAGCAGCTTAAAATACGGGGCTCCCTACAATGAGCAGTTCTTC
.	13	.	TRBV19	TRBJ1-1	CASMPSMNTEAFF	TGTGCCAGTATGCCGTCCATGAACACTGAAGCTTTCTTT
.	14	TRBD1	TRBV7-2	TRBJ1-2	CASRSGQGDYGYTF	TGTGCCAGCAGATCCGGACAGGGAGACTATGGCTACACCTTC
.	16	.	TRBV19	TRBJ2-1	CASTQKGRFSYNEQFF	TGTGCCAGTACCCAAAAGGGGAGGTTCTCCTACAATGAGCAGTTCTTC
once	16	.	TRBV13	TRBJ2-4	CASSSQGVLAKNIQYF	TGTGCCAGCAGCTCGCAGGGCGTACTAGCCAAAAACATTCAGTACTTC
.	16	TRBD2	TRBV7-9	TRBJ2-2	CASNPGLAGGPGELFF	TGTGCCAGCAACCCCGGACTAGCGGGGGGGCCCGGGGAGCTGTTTTTT
.	15	.	TRBV11-2	TRBJ1-6	CASSLGPRGNSPLHF	TGTGCCAGCAGCCTCGGGCCCCGGGGGAATTCACCCCTCCACTTT
.	13	.	TRBV27	TRBJ2-1	CASSWGVATEQFF	TGTGCCAGCAGTTGGGGTGTGGCCACAGAGCAGTTCTTC
.	14	.	TRBV9	TRBJ2-7	CASSEGPSKHEQYF	TGTGCCAGCAGCGAGGGACCATCAAAACACGAGCAGTACTTC
.	13	.	TRBV9	TRBJ2-2	CASSVGRAGELFF	TGTGCCAGCAGCGTAGGGAGGGCCGGGGAGCTGTTTTTT
.	15	.	TRBV9	TRBJ2-4	CASSVREPLKNIQYF	TGTGCCAGCAGCGTCCGGGAGCCCCTCAAAAACATTCAGTACTTC
.	12	TRBD1	TRBV10-1	TRBJ1-2	CATRGRGYGYTF	TGCGCCACCAGGGGGCGCGGCTATGGCTACACCTTC
.	14	.	TRBV7-9	TRBJ2-7	CASSPDRADYEQYF	TGTGCCAGCAGCCCGGACAGAGCAGACTACGAGCAGTACTTC
.	17	TRBD2	TRBV4-1	TRBJ2-1	CASSQGPGLADYNEQFF	TGCGCCAGCAGCCAAGGTCCGGGACTAGCAGATTACAATGAGCAGTTCTTC
.	15	.	TRBV6-5	TRBJ2-2	CASRGGGALTGELFF	TGTGCCAGCCGCGGGGGCGGTGCCTTAACCGGGGAGCTGTTTTTT
.	11	.	TRBV18	TRBJ1-1	CASSPSSEAFF	TGTGCCAGCTCACCTTCTTCTGAAGCTTTCTTT
.	13	.	TRBV29-1	TRBJ1-1	CSVADRFYTEAFF	TGCAGCGTGGCCGACAGATTTTACACTGAAGCTTTCTTT
.	13	.	TRBV3-1/TRBV3-2	TRBJ1-3	CASSKAPGNTIYF	TGTGCCAGCAGCAAAGCTCCTGGAAACACCATATATTTT
.	14	TRBD1	TRBV6-2/TRBV6-3	TRBJ2-7	CASSYEGAIYEQYF	TGTGCCAGCAGTTACGAGGGGGCAATCTACGAGCAGTACTTC
.	15	TRBD1	TRBV9	TRBJ1-5	CASSAGQGSNQPQHF	TGTGCCAGCAGCGCGGGACAGGGAAGCAATCAGCCCCAGCATTTT
few	13	.	TRBV18	TRBJ2-2	CASSPLNTGELFF	TGTGCCAGCTCACCACTGAACACCGGGGAGCTGTTTTTT
.	13	.	TRBV27	TRBJ2-3	CASSFVGPDTQYF	TGTGCCAGCAGTTTTGTAGGACCAGATACGCAGTATTTT
.	14	.	TRBV15	TRBJ1-1	CATSRGRTNTEAFF	TGTGCCACCAGCAGAGGGAGAACGAACACTGAAGCTTTCTTT
few	15	.	TRBV7-9	TRBJ1-2	CASSLGYGQFYGYTF	TGTGCCAGCAGCTTAGGTTACGGGCAGTTCTATGGCTACACCTTC
.	15	TRBD2	TRBV11-1	TRBJ2-1	CASSLGLASYNEQFF	TGTGCCAGCAGCTTGGGACTAGCCTCCTACAATGAGCAGTTCTTC